This TCR beta chain was obtained from a study of T cells in Graves' hyperthyroidism and ophthalmopathy. The CDR3 length is 14 residues. V lost 1 base, J lost 2 bases, and 2 bases stayed unmatched. Germline CDR1 reads LGHDT; CDR2 reads YNNKEL (reference sequence). Amplification of TCR beta CDR3 regions used RNA as the template. During a first-round RT-PCR of the TCR CDR3, the HTBI primer set was used. TCRdb analysed the multiplex PCR reads with MiXCR anew, one entry per CDR3 protein. There are a few hundred thousand distinct CDR3 sequences in the sample; roughly 13% occur only once, and about 4.9% lies in the top ten. In patients aged 18 to 65, hyperthyroidism was newly diagnosed, with duration under 2 months. This clonotype was seen at least ten times.

The rearrangement joins TRBV3-1 to TRBJ2-7, with TRBD1 identical over 7 bases. What was sequenced was blood. This sequence was found in a woman younger than 30 with Graves' hyperthyroidism. The CDR3 loop is CASSQGTGPYEQYF. For the CDR3, the DNA is TGTGCCAGCAGCCAAGGGACAGGCCCCTACGAGCAGTACTTC.